A selection of T cell receptor beta chains follows, all from one sample in a study of blood T cell repertoires in COVID-19. Generated by immunoSEQ multiplex PCR, the TCRdb table keeps only in-frame clones and is missing some. The sample gives 100,000 to 150,000 clones, about four fifths of which show up once; about 2.3% is in the top ten. The sequenced material came from peripheral blood. Receptor source: a man aged 65-85 years with acute or convalescent COVID-19. Each CDR3 is given with its conserved first and last residue. D genes are given only for firm matches. For some rows the clone size is stated as once, few or many, or as a class when expanded; others skip it.

abundance,j_gene,v_gene,d_gene,CDR3aa,CDR3nt
NA,TRBJ2-1,TRBV15,NA,CATSREDTPRQFF,TGTGCCACCAGCAGAGAGGACACCCCAAGACAGTTCTTC
NA,TRBJ1-5,TRBV6-5,NA,CASTDPPTGQPQHF,TGTGCCAGCACCGATCCCCCAACGGGGCAGCCCCAGCATTTT
NA,TRBJ2-3,TRBV3-1/TRBV3-2,NA,CASSQPGLTDTQYF,TGTGCCAGCAGCCAACCGGGGTTGACAGATACGCAGTATTTT
once,TRBJ2-5,TRBV15,TRBD1,CATSRGTGWETQYF,TGTGCCACCAGCAGAGGGACAGGGTGGGAGACCCAGTACTTC
few,TRBJ1-2,TRBV16,NA,CASSQLRANYGYTF,TGTGCCAGCAGCCAATTGAGGGCTAACTATGGCTACACCTTC
once,TRBJ1-5,TRBV7-2,NA,CASSFKGGGNQPQHF,TGTGCCAGCAGCTTCAAAGGGGGGGGGAATCAGCCCCAGCATTTT
NA,TRBJ1-5,TRBV4-1,NA,CASSQDRYQPQHF,TGCGCCAGCAGCCAAGACAGATATCAGCCCCAGCATTTT
NA,TRBJ1-5,TRBV5-6,TRBD1,CASSQTGGAGNQPQHF,TGTGCCAGCAGCCAGACAGGGGGCGCGGGCAATCAGCCCCAGCATTTT
NA,TRBJ2-2,TRBV10-3,TRBD2,CAALGLAGGTGELFF,TGTGCCGCCCTGGGGCTAGCGGGGGGGACCGGGGAGCTGTTTTTT
NA,TRBJ1-6,TRBV5-1,NA,CASSFQGNVFISPLHF,TGCGCCAGCAGCTTTCAGGGGAACGTGTTTATTTCACCCCTCCACTTT
NA,TRBJ1-1,TRBV12-3/TRBV12-4,NA,CASSLDSHTEAFF,TGTGCCAGCAGTTTGGACAGTCACACTGAAGCTTTCTTT
few,TRBJ1-5,TRBV5-5,NA,CASSLLLGPNQPQHF,TGTGCCAGCAGCTTATTGTTGGGGCCCAATCAGCCCCAGCATTTT
NA,TRBJ1-2,TRBV14,NA,CASSQVEGGYGYTF,TGTGCCAGCAGCCAAGTGGAGGGAGGCTATGGCTACACCTTC
NA,TRBJ2-2,TRBV5-4,NA,CASSPAQGLNTGELFF,TGTGCCAGCAGCCCCGCCCAGGGGCTTAACACCGGGGAGCTGTTTTTT
NA,TRBJ1-2,TRBV7-2,NA,CASSPTITRPYGYTF,TGTGCCAGCAGCCCGACAATAACAAGGCCCTATGGCTACACCTTC
NA,TRBJ1-1,TRBV6-6,NA,CASLTTENTEAFF,TGTGCCAGCCTGACGACAGAGAACACTGAAGCTTTCTTT